This T cell receptor (beta chain) was profiled in a study of blood T cells in healthy people across ages. There are many counts of this clonotype. A second PCR of 7 to 11 cycles used a sample-barcoded 5' primer and a J-beta primer mix. MiXCR was run by TCRdb on the 5' RACE reads, yielding one entry per CDR3 protein. The sample holds around 2 million distinct CDR3 sequences; approximately 39% are singletons and the top ten take 23%. The CDR3 contains 12 residues. Per germline, CDR1 DFQATT and CDR2 SNEGSKA (reference sequence). Trimming stripped 6 bases from V and 3 bases from J, with 12 bases between. The material sequenced was blood. J is TRBJ2-7 and V is TRBV20-1, with D perhaps matching TRBD2 (5 bases). The sequence was obtained from a human donor in good health. The CDR3 loop reads CSAGGFNYEQYF. CDR3 bases: TGCAGTGCAGGCGGGTTTAACTACGAGCAGTACTTC.